Sequencing of this T cell receptor beta chain was carried out in a study of blood T cell repertoires in COVID-19. Assay: immunoSEQ multiplex PCR; the TCRdb copy retains only in-frame clones and omits some. The sample records under 200,000 clones, approximately 89% being singletons. Germline V gene data show CDR1 as SEHNR and CDR2 as FQNEAQ (reference sequence). There are 16 residues in the CDR3. Between the trimmed V and J ends, which lost 4 bases and 1 base, there was a span of 13 bases. Sequenced sample: PBMCs or T cells enriched from blood (not recorded which). V gene TRBV7-9 combines with J gene TRBJ2-2; D not certain. The origin of this receptor is a woman between 18 and 30 years old who had recovered from COVID-19. CDR3 loop: CASSSSRYKNTGELFF. Here the CDR3 DNA reads TGTGCCAGCAGCTCTTCGCGGTACAAGAACACCGGGGAGCTGTTTTTT.